Following are 26 T cell receptor beta chains from one sample sequenced in a study of post-analysis software for immune sequencing data. The study, taken as a whole, reports: With TRBV5-6, TRBV5-1 and TRBV20-1 included, 4 to 6 TRBV segments were more frequent in patients than in controls.

No antigen is known for these receptors. Presence of unique molecular identifiers characterized the TCR beta cDNA libraries. TCRdb used MiXCR to reprocess the PCR reads, holding one entry per CDR3 protein. The sample contains 750,000 to 900,000 distinct CDR3 sequences, about half of which appear only once. The sample was blood. These receptors originate from a girl between 5 and 17 years old with multiple sclerosis.

The V gene is TRBV20-1, the J gene TRBJ2-3, with a possible D match to TRBD2 (6 bases). This CDR3 region has 16 residues. The V end lost 4 bases, the J end lost 4 bases, and 21 bases lay between the germline ends. Germline V lookup: CDR1 DFQATT, CDR2 SNEGSKA (reference sequence). DNA of the CDR3: TGCAGTGCTAAGAGGTGGACGGCGGGGAAAGCAGATACGCAGTATTTT. This encodes CSAKRWTAGKADTQYF.

This clonotype was counted only a few times. A junction end diverges from the germline sequence, so it may reflect a read error. This sequence joins TRBV7-7 and TRBJ2-2; D is perhaps TRBD2 (5 bases). Germline CDR1 SSHAT, CDR2 FNYEAQ (reference sequence). The CDR3 length is 14 residues. The CDR3 sequence is CASSLSKNTGELFF. The CDR3 nucleotides are TGCGCTAGCAGCCTTTCTAAGAACACCGGGGAGCTGTTTTTT.

The chain is built from TRBV20-1 and TRBJ2-1; a possible D gene is TRBD2 (7 bases). From germline, CDR1 is DFQATT and CDR2 SNEGSKA (reference sequence). V was trimmed by 1 base and J by 13 bases, leaving 14 bases between them. This CDR3 region has 12 residues. The CDR3 nucleotides read TGCAGTGCTAGAGCCGGGGGGCTAGCACAGTTCTTC. This gives the protein CSARAGGLAQFF.

This chain joins TRBV6-5 and TRBJ2-3; 7 bases align to TRBD1. The CDR3 covers 15 residues. The germline gives CDR1 MNHEY, CDR2 SVGAGI. V gave up 0 bases and J gave up 4 bases; unmatched junction bases: 4. CDR3 DNA sequence: TGTGCCAGCAGTTACTCGACTACAGGGGCAGATACGCAGTATTTT. This codes for CASSYSTTGADTQYF.

The CDR3 loop is CASKMSYGYTF. In DNA, the CDR3 is TGTGCCAGCAAAATGTCCTATGGCTACACCTTC. The chain recombines TRBV12-3 or TRBV12-4 with TRBJ1-2; D is uncertain. This CDR3 spans 11 amino acids. Trimming took off 7 bases at V and 4 bases at J, with 7 bases between the two ends.

Only a few counts were recorded for this clonotype. DNA of the CDR3: TGTGCCAGCAGCCCTTCTCCCGGGACAGAATACTCCTACGAGCAGTACTTC. Protein product: CASSPSPGTEYSYEQYF. The rearrangement links TRBV7-9 to TRBJ2-7; 7 bases match TRBD1. Germline trimming cut 5 bases from V and 0 bases from J; bases unmatched to any gene: 13. Germline assignment: CDR1 SEHNR and CDR2 FQNEAQ (reference sequence). This CDR3 is 17 amino acids long.

The rearrangement uses TRBV7-8 and TRBJ1-1; D call uncertain. The germline V gene has CDR1 SGHVS and CDR2 FQNEAQ. V was clipped by 4 bases and J by 3 bases, with 9 bases between them. CDR3 size: 13 residues. CDR3 protein: CASSSRQDTEAFF. The CDR3 DNA reads TGTGCCAGCAGCTCACGCCAGGACACTGAAGCTTTCTTT.

The chain couples TRBV7-2 to TRBJ1-2; the match to TRBD1 covers 7 bases. This CDR3 has 15 amino acids. V lost 5 bases, J lost 5 bases, and 11 bases stayed unmatched. In germline, CDR1 is SGHTA, CDR2 FQGNSA. The CDR3 here is CASSPKRDSPYGYTF. CDR3 sequence (DNA): TGTGCCAGCAGCCCTAAAAGGGACAGCCCGTATGGCTACACCTTC.

This clonotype has only a few counts. The V and J genes are TRBV15 and TRBJ1-4, with D unresolved. The CDR3 is made up of 15 amino acids. Germline V gives CDR1 LNHNV, CDR2 YYDKDF (reference sequence). Trimming left V 2 bases short and J 7 bases short, with 14 bases between. The CDR3 loop reads CATSRPEGFVEKLFF. CDR3 sequence (DNA): TGTGCCACCAGCAGACCTGAAGGCTTTGTTGAAAAACTGTTTTTT.

CDR3 in amino acids: CASSSPDVAGGPYEQYF. The DNA for the CDR3 is TGTGCCAGCAGCTCCCCCGACGTGGCGGGAGGTCCCTACGAGCAGTACTTC. The chain combines TRBV7-2 with TRBJ2-7, with 8 positions matching TRBD2. V shed 4 bases and J 2 bases; nucleotides not matched to a gene: 13. The CDR3 contains 17 residues. Per germline, CDR1 SGHTA and CDR2 FQGNSA.

The table lists this clonotype with a few counts. The chain is built from TRBV28 and TRBJ2-5; TRBD2 agrees at 9 bases. The CDR3 has 15 residues. Losses at the gene ends were 2 bases for V and 4 bases for J; bases not matched to a gene: 5. The germline CDR1 and CDR2 sequences are MDHEN and SYDVKM. The CDR3 bases are TGTGCCAGCAGTTTAATTGCTAGCGGGACAGAGACCCAGTACTTC. It is translated as CASSLIASGTETQYF.

The rearrangement joins TRBV2 to TRBJ2-1, with 10 nucleotides matching TRBD2. The CDR3 has 14 residues. Germline V lookup: CDR1 SNHLY, CDR2 FYNNEI. Unmatched junction bases numbered 8, after V lost 8 bases and J lost 7 bases. The chain's CDR3 is CASLVSGRPNEQFF. In nucleotides, the CDR3 is TGTGCCAGCTTAGTTAGCGGGAGGCCGAATGAGCAGTTCTTC.

The chain recombines TRBV7-2 with TRBJ1-2; possibly TRBD1 for D (5 bases). The germline V gene encodes CDR1 SGHTA and CDR2 FQGNSA. This CDR3 region has 14 residues. V dropped 6 bases and J dropped 7 bases, with 18 bases sitting between them. The CDR3 DNA reads as TGTGCCAGCAGTGACGACACTTCAGGGCTTGGCTACACCTTC. Translation: CASSDDTSGLGYTF. The full variable domain, rest sourced from reference TRBV7-2 and TRBJ1-2, is GAGVSQSPSNKVTEKGKDVELRCDPISGHTALYWYRQSLGQGLEFLIYFQGNSAPDKSGLPSDRFSAERTGGSVSTLTIQRTQQEDSAVYLCASSDDTSGLGYTFGSGTRLTVV.

The rearrangement joins TRBV7-2 to TRBJ2-7, with D tentatively TRBD1 (6 bases). The germline gives CDR1 SGHTA, CDR2 FQGNSA. The CDR3 is made up of 14 amino acids. Trimming shortened V by 5 bases and J by 2 bases, and 13 bases separated the two germline ends. The CDR3 loop is CASSQQGPPYEQYF. The CDR3 nucleotides read TGTGCCAGCAGCCAACAGGGTCCTCCCTACGAGCAGTACTTC.

This clonotype was seen repeatedly, ten times or more. The gene calls are TRBV29-1 and TRBJ2-1; no clear D gene. Germline values: CDR1 SQVTM, CDR2 ANQGSEA. The V gene lost 6 bases and the J gene lost 5 bases, with 14 bases spanning the gap. The CDR3 consists of 13 residues. The CDR3 here is CSVFPPQHNEQFF. CDR3 nucleotides: TGCAGCGTATTTCCACCTCAACACAATGAGCAGTTCTTC.

The chain has TRBV10-1 and TRBJ2-7; the match to TRBD2 covers 11 bases. The V gene end was trimmed by 7 bases and the J gene end by 4 bases; junction bases not matched to a gene: 6. There are 14 residues in the CDR3. Germline V gene lookup returns CDR1 WNHNN and CDR2 SYGVQD (reference sequence). This CDR3 is CASNPGLAEYEQYF. DNA of the CDR3: TGCGCCAGCAATCCGGGACTAGCGGAATACGAGCAGTACTTC.

In its sample, this clonotype was seen once. The V and J genes are TRBV6-6 and TRBJ1-1; unclear D gene. This CDR3 spans 16 amino acids. Germline assignment: CDR1 MNHNY and CDR2 SVGAGI (reference sequence). The ends were cut back, 5 bases at V and 2 bases at J, with 18 bases in the middle. The CDR3 nucleotides are TGTGCCAGCAGTCTTTCCCCGGGCCCCATTAACACTGAAGCTTTCTTT. Protein sequence: CASSLSPGPINTEAFF.

The V and J genes are TRBV7-9 and TRBJ2-7; D gene ambiguous. Trimming shortened V by 5 bases and J by 7 bases, and 9 bases separated the two germline ends. The CDR3 has 11 amino acids. Germline loops: CDR1 SEHNR, CDR2 FQNEAQ (reference sequence). CDR3 protein: CASSPPNEQYF. The CDR3 DNA follows: TGTGCCAGCAGCCCTCCCAATGAGCAGTACTTC.

V and J are TRBV6-5 and TRBJ1-1, with D hard to call. V shed 0 bases and J shed 3 bases, with 8 bases lying between them. This CDR3 region has 14 residues. CDR1 and CDR2 from the germline V gene are MNHEY and SVGAGI. The CDR3 DNA is TGTGCCAGCAGTTACTCCTATACGGACACTGAAGCTTTCTTT. Translating it yields CASSYSYTDTEAFF.

V usage is TRBV7-2 and J usage is TRBJ1-1; no reliable D call. V dropped 7 bases and J dropped 0 bases, with 9 bases sitting between them. This CDR3 spans 13 amino acids. The V gene's germline CDR1 is SGHTA and CDR2 FQGNSA. For the CDR3, the DNA is TGTGCCAGCACGGAAGAGATGAACACTGAAGCTTTCTTT. Amino acids: CASTEEMNTEAFF.

The rearrangement links TRBV20-1 to TRBJ2-5, with D tentatively TRBD2 (6 bases). The ends were cut back, 6 bases at V and 4 bases at J, with 18 bases in the middle. The CDR3 has 14 amino acids. Germline CDR1 reads DFQATT; CDR2 reads SNEGSKA (reference sequence). The CDR3 region is CSARDFKGPETQYF. Written as DNA, the CDR3 is TGCAGTGCCAGGGACTTCAAGGGGCCAGAGACCCAGTACTTC.

This clonotype has more than one count but fewer than ten. The chain employs TRBV24-1 and TRBJ2-1; TRBD2 matches at 9 bases. The V gene's germline CDR1 is KGHDR and CDR2 SFDVKD. This CDR3 is built from 16 residues. Unmatched junction bases numbered 5, after V lost 0 bases and J lost 6 bases. The CDR3 nucleotides are TGTGCCACCAGTGATTTGGGTGGGACTAGCCTCAATGAGCAGTTCTTC. As protein: CATSDLGGTSLNEQFF.

On this clonotype itself: The junction does not match germline at one end; this may be a read error. This chain joins TRBV6-2 or TRBV6-3 and TRBJ2-7, with 8 positions matching TRBD1. This CDR3 has 13 amino acids. CDR1 MNHEY and CDR2 SVGEGT come from the germline V gene. The chain's CDR3 is CASSGDRSYEQYF. The DNA for the CDR3 is TGTGCTAGCAGTGGGGACAGGAGCTACGAGCAGTACTTC.

This clonotype came up a few times. This chain connects TRBV30 to TRBJ2-7; no definite D call. Germline assignment: CDR1 GTSNPN and CDR2 SVGIG (reference sequence). The length of the CDR3 is 13 residues. The V end was cut by 3 bases, the J end by 1 base, with 10 bases between. CDR3: CAWSFGGSYEQYF. The CDR3 DNA is TGTGCCTGGAGCTTTGGCGGTTCCTACGAGCAGTACTTC.

This clonotype was observed at least ten times. V and J are TRBV7-3 and TRBJ2-3, with D possibly matching TRBD1 (6 bases). Germline assignment: CDR1 SGHTA and CDR2 FQGTGA. Trimming removed 5 bases at V and 1 base at J, with 10 bases between. The CDR3 runs 14 residues. In DNA form, the CDR3 reads TGTGCCAGCAGCGCAGGGGTAGGCACAGATACGCAGTATTTT. It codes for CASSAGVGTDTQYF.

CDR3 loop: CASESRSYSNQPQHF. The CDR3 coding sequence is TGTGCCAGTGAATCCCGCAGCTATAGCAATCAGCCCCAGCATTTT. The genes are TRBV19 and TRBJ1-5; no definite D call. CDR1 LNHDA and CDR2 SQIVND come from the germline V gene (reference sequence). V gave up 8 bases and J gave up 0 bases, with 14 bases separating them. The CDR3 consists of 15 residues. Variable domain in full (rest from reference TRBV19 and TRBJ1-5): DGGITQSPKYLFRKEGQNVTLSCEQNLNHDAMYWYRQDPGQGLRLIYYSQIVNDFQKGDIAEGYSVSREKKESFPLTVTSAQKNPTAFYLCASESRSYSNQPQHFGDGTRLSIL.